This T cell receptor beta chain came from a study of graft-versus-host responses after intestinal transplantation. About the study: Recipients had multivisceral, liver-intestinal, or isolated intestinal transplants. Tacrolimus plus steroids were given to all recipients for two to three years, preceded by anti-thymocyte globulin induction.

Regarding this clone: Its specificity is unknown.

General study results and limits: GvH clones turned up in recipient marrow; some had shown up first in ileum or blood. Allografts of one patient group, those with graft-donor T cell macrochimerism, had high graft-versus-host to host-versus-graft clonal ratios.

TCRdb's copy holds only in-frame clones and misses some; the assay was immunoSEQ multiplex PCR. The top ten clones hold roughly 1.2% of a sample with roughly 100,000 clones, 80% to 95% of them seen once. Germline V lookup: CDR1 MNHEY, CDR2 SVGAGI. CDR3 length: 11 residues. The V end lost 6 bases, the J end lost 6 bases, and 5 bases lay between the germline ends. This chain uses TRBV6-5 with TRBJ2-2; D possibly matches TRBD1 or TRBD2 (5 bases each). Material: unstimulated CD8+ T cells sorted from spleen or lymph node cells, obtained before intestinal transplant. The receptor's source is a human donor who received an intestinal transplant. CDR3 in amino acids: CASRGAGELFF. Written as DNA, the CDR3 is TGTGCCAGCAGGGGGGCCGGGGAGCTGTTTTTT.